The sequence of this T cell receptor (beta chain) was determined in a study of beta chain features in type 1 diabetes. Broader study findings: The question left open here concerned HLA type influencing TCRB rearrangement. Within the patient group, naive, central memory and Treg TCRB repertoires appeared more similar to each other than within healthy donors.

Sorted CD4+ subsets: naive, central memory, regulatory, stem cell-like memory (CD45RO/CCR7/CD25/CD127/CD95/CD27 panel). The investigators reverse transcribed all of the isolated RNA, so they sequenced expressed TCRB transcripts. Sequencing was performed with immunoSEQ multiplex PCR; in TCRdb, only in-frame clones are kept and a portion is missing. The repertoire has about 900,000 clones, roughly 16% of them found once; the top ten carry 0.023%. V lost 4 bases, J lost 0 bases, and 10 bases lay in between. This CDR3 comprises 15 residues. In germline, CDR1 is LNHNV, CDR2 YYDKDF (reference sequence). A word on this clone: Its antigen remains unknown.

This TCR came from a young woman in good health. The V call is TRBV15, the J call TRBJ1-5, with D perhaps matching TRBD1 (5 bases). Sequenced: naive CD4+ T cells from blood. The CDR3 DNA reads TGTGCCACCAGCACACAGGACACTAGCAATCAGCCCCAGCATTTT. Translating gives CATSTQDTSNQPQHF.